This T cell receptor (beta chain) was retrieved from a study of graft-versus-host responses after intestinal transplantation. In the study overall: Every recipient had anti-thymocyte globulin induction and around 3 years of tacrolimus plus steroids.

CDR3 size: 12 residues. The germline V gene has CDR1 MNHEY and CDR2 SVGAGI. V was pared by 10 bases and J by 10 bases, with 19 bases between. Generated by immunoSEQ multiplex PCR, the TCRdb table keeps only in-frame clones and is missing some. The sample records about 19,000 clones, 86% being singletons. The TCR was taken from a human patient who received an intestinal transplant, so some T cells may come from the graft donor. This sequence joins TRBV6-5 and TRBJ1-1; D is ambiguous. Sequencing used bone marrow, obtained approximately 19 weeks after transplant. CDR3 nucleotides: TGTGCCACCAACCCTAATCCTTGGGGAGCTTTCTTT. Protein sequence: CATNPNPWGAFF.